Below, 28 T cell receptor beta chains from the same sample are listed, as sequenced in a study of T cell responses to AZD1222 COVID-19 vaccine. Sequencing was performed with immunoSEQ multiplex PCR; in TCRdb, only in-frame clones are kept and a portion is missing. The table includes 80,000 to 95,000 clones, just under 90% detected once. The source material was peripheral blood, sampled on day 0 of AZD1222 vaccination. These TCRs come from an adult in good health.

The CDR3: CASSLLQGARGGYTF. In DNA form, the CDR3 reads TGTGCCAGCAGCCTTTTACAGGGGGCCCGGGGAGGCTACACCTTC. V is TRBV9 and J is TRBJ1-2; 9 nucleotides align to TRBD1. There are 15 residues in the CDR3. Germline CDR1 SGDLS, CDR2 YYNGEE. The ends lost 4 bases at V and 8 bases at J; junction bases unmatched: 12.

J is TRBJ2-7 and V is TRBV19; D tentatively reads TRBD1 or TRBD2 (6 bases each). Germline values: CDR1 LNHDA, CDR2 SQIVND (reference sequence). This CDR3 comprises 15 residues. V was clipped by 10 bases and J by 1 base, with 20 bases between them. The chain's CDR3 is CATKRGDVGSYEQYF. The CDR3 bases are TGTGCCACTAAGAGGGGGGACGTCGGGTCCTACGAGCAGTACTTC.

The chain joins TRBV5-1 to TRBJ2-1; 7 positions agree with TRBD2. The germline V gene encodes CDR1 SGHRS and CDR2 YFSETQ. The CDR3 totals 15 residues. The junction had 10 bases not matched to a gene; V was cut back by 3 bases and J by 7 bases. The CDR3 loop reads CASSSAGSPLNEQFF. The DNA for the CDR3 is TGCGCCAGCAGCTCAGCGGGGAGCCCCCTTAATGAGCAGTTCTTC.

The chain couples TRBV27 to TRBJ1-3; 8 positions agree with TRBD1. This CDR3 is built from 15 residues. The V gene's germline CDR1 is MNHEY and CDR2 SMNVEV (reference sequence). The J segment lost 1 base and the V segment lost 2 bases, leaving 1 base of the junction unmatched. The CDR3: CASSLRTGSGNTIYF. CDR3 nucleotide sequence: TGTGCCAGCAGTTTACGGACAGGGTCTGGAAACACCATATATTTT.

DNA of the CDR3: TGCAGCGTTGATCTGGAGAGGGGCCTCTATGGCTACACCTTC. As protein: CSVDLERGLYGYTF. V gene TRBV29-1 combines with J gene TRBJ1-2; perhaps TRBD1 as D (5 bases). This CDR3 spans 14 amino acids. Germline assignment: CDR1 SQVTM and CDR2 ANQGSEA. Trimming left V 3 bases short and J 4 bases short, with 15 bases between.

The chain employs TRBV30 and TRBJ2-2; the match to TRBD1 covers 9 bases. The germline CDR1 and CDR2 sequences are GTSNPN and SVGIG (reference sequence). The CDR3 spans 13 residues. The junction had 5 bases not matched to a gene; V was cut back by 7 bases and J by 5 bases. The DNA for the CDR3 is TGTGCCTTACAGGGGGCGCGGACCGGGGAGCTGTTTTTT. This gives the protein CALQGARTGELFF. Full variable domain (remainder filled in from reference TRBV30 and TRBJ2-2): SQTIHQWPATLVQPVGSPLSLECTVEGTSNPNLYWYRQAAGRGLQLLFYSVGIGQISSEVPQNLSASRPQDRQFILSSKKLLLSDSGFYLCALQGARTGELFFGEGSRLTVL.

The genes are TRBV5-1 and TRBJ1-4; D gene uncertain. CDR3 length: 12 residues. Trimming took off 3 bases at V and 5 bases at J, with 5 bases between the two ends. The germline gives CDR1 SGHRS, CDR2 YFSETQ. The CDR3 here is CASSSTNEKLFF. In DNA, the CDR3 is TGCGCCAGCAGCTCGACGAATGAAAAACTGTTTTTT.

This chain uses TRBV19 with TRBJ2-7; 14 bases align to TRBD2. CDR1 and CDR2 (germline): LNHDA, SQIVND (reference sequence). The CDR3 sequence is 16 residues long. Trimming cost V 4 bases and J 4 bases; bases outside gene matches: 6. Here the CDR3 DNA reads TGTGCCAGTAGTACGGGACTAGCGGGGGCAATTTACGAGCAGTACTTC. It specifies CASSTGLAGAIYEQYF. Drawing the rest from reference TRBV19 and TRBJ2-7, the complete variable domain is DGGITQSPKYLFRKEGQNVTLSCEQNLNHDAMYWYRQDPGQGLRLIYYSQIVNDFQKGDIAEGYSVSREKKESFPLTVTSAQKNPTAFYLCASSTGLAGAIYEQYFGPGTRLTVT.

V gene TRBV5-1 combines with J gene TRBJ2-1; 7 bases are a match to TRBD2. The V segment lost 0 bases and the J segment 4 bases; nucleotides outside the gene matches: 4. CDR3 length: 15 amino acids. Germline loops: CDR1 SGHRS, CDR2 YFSETQ. CDR3 residues: CASSLEGGGYNEQFF. DNA of the CDR3: TGCGCCAGCAGCTTGGAGGGCGGGGGTTACAATGAGCAGTTCTTC.

As for this clone: The same CDR3 can be traced to other DNA sequences in this sample. The chain has TRBV5-1 and TRBJ2-3, with 11 positions matching TRBD2. The length of the CDR3 is 14 residues. V was pared by 5 bases and J by 3 bases, with 2 bases of the junction left unmatched. CDR1 SGHRS and CDR2 YFSETQ come from the germline V gene. The CDR3 DNA follows: TGCGCCAGCAGTGCTAGCGGGGGGACAGATACGCAGTATTTT. Translated, it gives CASSASGGTDTQYF.

The table lists this clone with a count of one. The chain links TRBV3-1 (or the pseudogene TRBV3-2) to TRBJ1-5; tentatively, D is TRBD1 (5 bases). The CDR3 is 14 residues long. Germline assignment: CDR1 LGHDT and CDR2 YNNKEL (reference sequence). The V end was cut by 5 bases, the J end by 2 bases, with 10 bases between. The DNA of the CDR3 is TGTGCCAGCAGCTGGGGCGCCGGCAATCAGCCCCAGCATTTT. This gives the protein CASSWGAGNQPQHF.

CDR3 in DNA: TGTGCCACCAGCAGAGAGTTTCTTGGGACAGGTAGTCAAATCTACAATGAGCAGTTCTTC. Translation: CATSREFLGTGSQIYNEQFF. V is TRBV15 and J is TRBJ2-1, with 8 bases lining up with TRBD1. Germline V gene sequence: CDR1 LNHNV, CDR2 YYDKDF (reference sequence). V was pared by 0 bases and J by 3 bases, with 16 bases of the junction left unmatched. The CDR3 extends over 20 amino acids. Looking up the rest from reference TRBV15 and TRBJ2-1 gives the full variable domain: DAMVIQNPRYQVTQFGKPVTLSCSQTLNHNVMYWYQQKSSQAPKLLFHYYDKDFNNEADTPDNFQSRRPNTSFCFLDIRSPGLGDTAMYLCATSREFLGTGSQIYNEQFFGPGTRLTVL.

The gene calls are TRBV5-1 and TRBJ1-1; TRBD1 might be the D (6 bases). CDR1 is SGHRS, CDR2 YFSETQ, per germline. Trimming shortened V by 2 bases and J by 1 base, and 12 bases separated the two germline ends. This CDR3 region has 15 residues. The DNA of the CDR3 is TGCGCCAGCAGCTTACCAGGGGACGGGAACACTGAAGCTTTCTTT. It encodes CASSLPGDGNTEAFF.

V usage is TRBV5-1 and J usage is TRBJ2-5; 15 bases are shared with TRBD2. Per germline, CDR1 SGHRS and CDR2 YFSETQ. V dropped 3 bases and J dropped 6; count of bases not matched to a gene: 6. The CDR3 has 16 amino acids. Written as DNA, the CDR3 is TGCGCCAGCAGCTCCGGGACTAGCGGGGGGTTGAAGACCCAGTACTTC. Amino acids: CASSSGTSGGLKTQYF.

This chain's CDR3 is CASSSLHTAYEQYF. CDR3 nucleotide sequence: TGTGCCAGCAGTTCTCTACACACGGCATACGAGCAGTACTTC. The genes are TRBV6-2 or TRBV6-3 and TRBJ2-7; no clear D. The CDR3 runs to 14 residues. V was pared by 4 bases and J by 4 bases, with 14 bases between. Per germline, CDR1 MNHEY and CDR2 SVGEGT.

The chain couples TRBV7-6 to TRBJ2-7, with 7 nucleotides matching TRBD1. V shed 2 bases and J 3 bases; nucleotides not matched to a gene: 10. This CDR3 has 16 residues. Germline CDR1 and CDR2: SGHVS and FNYEAQ. CDR3 region: CASSLPRDSLDYEQYF. For the CDR3, the DNA is TGTGCCAGCAGCTTACCCCGGGACAGTTTAGACTACGAGCAGTACTTC.

CDR3 region: CASSTPSSGGSYEQYF. CDR3 in DNA: TGTGCCAGCAGCACCCCATCTAGCGGGGGCTCCTACGAGCAGTACTTC. The gene calls are TRBV7-9 and TRBJ2-7; 10 bases are a match to TRBD2. With 5 bases clipped from V and 0 bases from J, the junction kept 7 bases outside the gene matches. Germline values: CDR1 SEHNR, CDR2 FQNEAQ (reference sequence). This CDR3 has 16 amino acids.

V is TRBV11-3 and J is TRBJ1-6, with a possible D match to TRBD1 (6 bases). The ends were cut back, 0 bases at V and 7 bases at J, with 13 bases in the middle. Germline assignment: CDR1 SGHNT and CDR2 YENEEA. The CDR3 totals 16 residues. The CDR3 DNA follows: TGTGCCAGCAGCTTAGATTTGGGGGCCGTGAATTCACCCCTCCACTTT. It translates to CASSLDLGAVNSPLHF.

The J gene is TRBJ1-2, the V gene TRBV5-1; D is unresolved. Germline V gene sequence: CDR1 SGHRS, CDR2 YFSETQ. The CDR3 contains 14 residues. Trimming pared 3 bases from V and 4 bases from J, leaving 13 bases between. CDR3 loop: CASSSGEGSYGYTF. The CDR3 nucleotides read TGCGCCAGCAGCTCGGGCGAGGGAAGCTATGGCTACACCTTC.

V gene TRBV6-5 combines with J gene TRBJ1-4; tentatively, D is TRBD1 (6 bases). Germline-derived CDR1 and CDR2 are MNHEY and SVGAGI. V gave up 7 bases and J gave up 5 bases, with 11 bases separating them. This CDR3 has 13 amino acids. CDR3: CASIGGLNEKLFF. For the CDR3, the DNA is TGTGCCAGCATAGGGGGATTAAATGAAAAACTGTTTTTT.

The rearrangement uses TRBV5-4 and TRBJ1-1, with unresolved D. This CDR3 has 14 amino acids. CDR1 and CDR2 from the germline V gene are SGHNT and YYREEE (reference sequence). The ends were cut back, 0 bases at V and 1 base at J, with 7 bases in the middle. CDR3 nucleotide sequence: TGTGCCAGCAGCTTGGTGGTCAAGAACACTGAAGCTTTCTTT. Translating gives CASSLVVKNTEAFF.

V is TRBV27 and J is TRBJ2-1; 10 positions match TRBD2. The germline V gene has CDR1 MNHEY and CDR2 SMNVEV (reference sequence). With V trimmed by 5 bases and J by 8 bases, 6 bases remained unmatched. CDR3 length: 14 amino acids. The CDR3 DNA follows: TGTGCCAGCAGTAGCGGGGGGGTGATCTATGAGCAGTTCTTC. Translating it yields CASSSGGVIYEQFF.

This clone has only a few counts. The V call is TRBV27, the J call TRBJ1-2, with TRBD1 identical over 8 bases. Germline CDR1 and CDR2: MNHEY and SMNVEV (reference sequence). V dropped 8 bases and J dropped 4; count of bases not matched to a gene: 9. The CDR3 is 14 residues long. CDR3 amino acids: CASGSGTGAYGYTF. In DNA form, the CDR3 reads TGTGCCAGCGGGTCCGGGACAGGAGCCTATGGCTACACCTTC.

This chain links TRBV7-9 with TRBJ1-6, with 8 bases matching TRBD1. V was pared by 3 bases and J by 6 bases, with 4 bases of the junction left unmatched. CDR1 SEHNR and CDR2 FQNEAQ come from the germline V gene (reference sequence). The CDR3 is 15 residues long. The CDR3 bases are TGTGCCAGCAGCTTCCGACAGGGGACTAATTCACCCCTCCACTTT. Residues: CASSFRQGTNSPLHF. The complete variable domain, with remaining parts taken from reference TRBV7-9 and TRBJ1-6, reads DTGVSQNPRHKITKRGQNVTFRCDPISEHNRLYWYRQTLGQGPEFLTYFQNEAQLEKSRLLSDRFSAERPKGSFSTLEIQRTEQGDSAMYLCASSFRQGTNSPLHFGNGTRLTVT.

The chain has TRBV19 and TRBJ2-6; D remains ambiguous. Germline CDR1 and CDR2: LNHDA and SQIVND (reference sequence). The CDR3 contains 16 residues. V was trimmed by 3 bases and J by 4 bases, leaving 13 bases between them. CDR3 loop: CASSIAPGAGANVLTF. CDR3 in DNA: TGTGCCAGTAGTATTGCTCCGGGCGCCGGGGCCAACGTCCTGACTTTC.

V is TRBV6-5 and J is TRBJ1-1; D is uncertain. The CDR3 length is 12 residues. Germline assignment: CDR1 MNHEY and CDR2 SVGAGI. V shed 6 bases and J shed 5 bases, with 10 bases lying between them. The CDR3 sequence is CASSVSGTEAFF. The CDR3 DNA reads TGTGCCAGCAGCGTAAGTGGGACTGAAGCTTTCTTT.

The chain links TRBV7-9 to TRBJ1-5; D is undetermined. Germline loops: CDR1 SEHNR, CDR2 FQNEAQ (reference sequence). Trimming took off 0 bases at V and 4 bases at J, with 1 base between the two ends. This CDR3 has 12 residues. The CDR3 DNA sequence: TGTGCCAGCAGCTTAGCGAATCAGCCCCAGCATTTT. This encodes CASSLANQPQHF. Together with reference TRBV7-9 and TRBJ1-5, the CDR3 gives the full variable domain: DTGVSQNPRHKITKRGQNVTFRCDPISEHNRLYWYRQTLGQGPEFLTYFQNEAQLEKSRLLSDRFSAERPKGSFSTLEIQRTEQGDSAMYLCASSLANQPQHFGDGTRLSIL.

CDR3 in DNA: TGTGCCAGCAGCTCGCGATCTGATGGAGATACGCAGTATTTT. Protein product: CASSSRSDGDTQYF. The chain has TRBV7-3 and TRBJ2-3; D ambiguous. The germline V gene has CDR1 SGHTA and CDR2 FQGTGA. Trimming removed 4 bases from V and 5 bases from J, with 13 bases in between. This CDR3 comprises 14 residues.